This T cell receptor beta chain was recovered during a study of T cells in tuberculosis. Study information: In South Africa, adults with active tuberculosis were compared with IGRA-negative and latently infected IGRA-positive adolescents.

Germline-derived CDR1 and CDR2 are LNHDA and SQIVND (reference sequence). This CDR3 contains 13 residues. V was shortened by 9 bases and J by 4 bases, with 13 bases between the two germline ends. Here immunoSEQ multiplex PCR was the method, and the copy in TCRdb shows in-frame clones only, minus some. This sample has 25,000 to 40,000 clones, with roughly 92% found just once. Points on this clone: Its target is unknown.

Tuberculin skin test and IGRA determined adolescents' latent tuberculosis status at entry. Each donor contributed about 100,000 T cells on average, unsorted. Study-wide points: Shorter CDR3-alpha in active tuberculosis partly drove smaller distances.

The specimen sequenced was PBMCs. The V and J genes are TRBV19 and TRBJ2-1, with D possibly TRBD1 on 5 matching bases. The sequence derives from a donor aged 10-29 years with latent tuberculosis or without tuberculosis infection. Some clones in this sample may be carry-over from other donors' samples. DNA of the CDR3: TGTGCCAGCACAATATCAGGGTACAATGAGCAGTTCTTC. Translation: CASTISGYNEQFF.